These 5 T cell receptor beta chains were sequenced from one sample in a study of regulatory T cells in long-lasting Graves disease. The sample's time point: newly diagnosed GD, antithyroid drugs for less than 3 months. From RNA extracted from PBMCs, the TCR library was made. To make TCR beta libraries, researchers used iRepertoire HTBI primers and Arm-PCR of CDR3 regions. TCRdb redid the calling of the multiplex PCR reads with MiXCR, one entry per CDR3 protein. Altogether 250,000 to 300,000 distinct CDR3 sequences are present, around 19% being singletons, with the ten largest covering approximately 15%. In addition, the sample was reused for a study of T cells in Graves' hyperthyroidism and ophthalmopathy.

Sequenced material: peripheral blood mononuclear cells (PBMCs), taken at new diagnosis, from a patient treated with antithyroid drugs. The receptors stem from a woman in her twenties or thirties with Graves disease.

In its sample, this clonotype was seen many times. The CDR3 loop is CASSNREATEAFF. Here the CDR3 DNA reads TGTGCCAGCAGTAACAGGGAAGCGACTGAAGCTTTCTTT. The V gene is TRBV28, the J gene TRBJ1-1; TRBD1 is a possible D gene (6 bases). Trimming shortened V by 5 bases and J by 5 bases, and 12 bases separated the two germline ends. Germline V gives CDR1 MDHEN, CDR2 SYDVKM. The CDR3 is made up of 13 amino acids.

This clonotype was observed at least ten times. The DNA for the CDR3 is TGTGCCAGCAGTCCGCCTTTCTCCAGCACCATGAACACTGAAGCTTTCTTT. It specifies CASSPPFSSTMNTEAFF. The chain employs TRBV6-1 and TRBJ1-1; the D is unclear. V lost 5 bases to trimming and J lost 0 bases, with 19 bases between them. CDR1 is MNHNS, CDR2 SASEGT, per germline. The CDR3 has 17 residues.

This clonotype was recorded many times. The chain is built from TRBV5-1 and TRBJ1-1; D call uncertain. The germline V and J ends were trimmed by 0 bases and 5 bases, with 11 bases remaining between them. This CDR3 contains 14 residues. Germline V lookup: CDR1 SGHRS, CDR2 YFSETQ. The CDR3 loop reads CASSLGAPRTEAFF. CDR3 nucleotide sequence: TGCGCCAGCAGCTTGGGGGCCCCGAGGACTGAAGCTTTCTTT.

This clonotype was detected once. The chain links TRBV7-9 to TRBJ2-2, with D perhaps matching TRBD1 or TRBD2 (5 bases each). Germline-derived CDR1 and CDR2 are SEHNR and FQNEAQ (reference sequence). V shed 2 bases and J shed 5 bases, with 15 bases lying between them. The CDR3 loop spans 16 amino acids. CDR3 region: CASSLKGTQGTGELFF. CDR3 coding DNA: TGTGCCAGCAGCTTAAAAGGGACCCAGGGTACCGGGGAGCTGTTTTTT.

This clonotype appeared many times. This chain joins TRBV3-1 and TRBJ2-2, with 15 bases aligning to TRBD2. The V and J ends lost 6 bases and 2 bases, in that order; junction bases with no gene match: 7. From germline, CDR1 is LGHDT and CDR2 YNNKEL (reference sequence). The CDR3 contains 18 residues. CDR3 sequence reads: CASSPPGLAGGNTGELFF. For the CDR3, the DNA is TGTGCCAGCAGTCCACCGGGACTAGCGGGAGGAAACACCGGGGAGCTGTTTTTT.